These T cell receptor beta chains were read from a single sample in a study of cytomegalovirus exposure and HLA in healthy donors. The table came from immunoSEQ multiplex PCR; TCRdb's copy has only in-frame clones and leaves some out. The table includes under 250,000 clones, around 85% detected once. Sequencing was performed on PBMCs. These receptor sequences come from a human donor in good health. The CDR3 runs from the conserved cysteine through the conserved F or W. Each record gives: CDR3 DNA, CDR3 protein, D gene, clone size, V gene, J gene. A D gene is named only where the DNA matches it firmly. The size entry is marked missing in some rows and otherwise reads once, few, many or a size class.

CDR3nt: TGTGCTAGTGGTTTGGTAGCGAGCCGAAACTATGAAGCTTTCTTT
CDR3aa: CASGLVASRNYEAFF
d_gene: -
abundance: -
v_gene: TRBV12-5
j_gene: TRBJ1-1

CDR3nt: TGCGCCAGCAGCGAAGGGCGGGCTGGAAACACCATATATTTT
CDR3aa: CASSEGRAGNTIYF
d_gene: -
abundance: -
v_gene: TRBV5-1
j_gene: TRBJ1-3

CDR3nt: TGTGCCAGCAAGCGTGAAGAGACCCAGTACTTC
CDR3aa: CASKREETQYF
d_gene: -
abundance: -
v_gene: TRBV6-1
j_gene: TRBJ2-5

CDR3nt: TGCGCCAGCAGCGAGACACCTAATCAGCCCCAGCATTTT
CDR3aa: CASSETPNQPQHF
d_gene: -
abundance: few
v_gene: TRBV5-1
j_gene: TRBJ1-5

CDR3nt: TGTGCCAGTTCTACTGAACCACCGGTCCTGAGCTACGAGCAGTACTTC
CDR3aa: CASSTEPPVLSYEQYF
d_gene: -
abundance: once
v_gene: TRBV27
j_gene: TRBJ2-7

CDR3nt: TGTGCCAGCAGTGAAGCGCTTCTCTGGGCAGAAAATCAGCCCCAGCATTTT
CDR3aa: CASSEALLWAENQPQHF
d_gene: -
abundance: -
v_gene: TRBV2
j_gene: TRBJ1-5

CDR3nt: TGTGCCAGCAGAAAGACCGGGACTCATTCCTACGAGCAGTACTTC
CDR3aa: CASRKTGTHSYEQYF
d_gene: -
abundance: -
v_gene: TRBV6-1
j_gene: TRBJ2-7

CDR3nt: TGTGCCTGGAGTGTACAGGGCTACAATGAGCAGTTCTTC
CDR3aa: CAWSVQGYNEQFF
d_gene: -
abundance: -
v_gene: TRBV30
j_gene: TRBJ2-1

CDR3nt: TGTGCCAGCAGCGCAGGGTATCGAGAGACCCAGTACTTC
CDR3aa: CASSAGYRETQYF
d_gene: -
abundance: -
v_gene: TRBV5-4
j_gene: TRBJ2-5

CDR3nt: TGTGCCAGCACTGACGCGGGACCCATGAACACTGAAGCTTTCTTT
CDR3aa: CASTDAGPMNTEAFF
d_gene: -
abundance: few
v_gene: TRBV2
j_gene: TRBJ1-1

CDR3nt: TGTGCCAGCAGCTACAGGGTCGGGGGCCAAGAGACCCAGTACTTC
CDR3aa: CASSYRVGGQETQYF
d_gene: -
abundance: -
v_gene: TRBV6-6
j_gene: TRBJ2-5